This T cell receptor beta chain was identified during a study of beta chain features in type 1 diabetes. This clone was counted a few times. CDR3 length: 13 amino acids. Trimming took 7 bases from V and 4 from J, leaving 13 bases between them. The germline CDR1 and CDR2 sequences are SNHLY and FYNNEI. Reverse transcribing all isolated RNA meant expressed TCRB transcripts were sequenced. Sequenced by immunoSEQ multiplex PCR; TCRdb stores in-frame clones only, minus some. The profile shows about 350,000 clones, about 20% of them singletons. This chain connects TRBV2 to TRBJ2-5, with a tentative D call TRBD2 (5 bases). What was sequenced was naive CD4+ T cells from blood. The receptor was isolated from a woman younger than 35 in good health. CDR3 residues: CASIELEGETQYF. The CDR3 bases are TGTGCCAGCATAGAGCTAGAGGGAGAGACCCAGTACTTC.